This T cell receptor (beta chain) is drawn from a study of graft-versus-host responses after intestinal transplantation. Study-wide context: Grafts were multivisceral, liver-intestinal, or isolated intestinal. Study results and caveats: Maximum circulating GvH clone levels tracked with early post-transplant HvG decreases.

This CDR3 contains 14 residues. The V gene end was trimmed by 4 bases and the J gene end by 5 bases; junction bases not matched to a gene: 4. Germline loops: CDR1 SEHNR, CDR2 FQNEAQ (reference sequence). For this clone: Its antigen is not known.

The table came from immunoSEQ multiplex PCR; TCRdb's copy has only in-frame clones and leaves some out. The sample has more than 95,000 clones, roughly 87% seen once. The sequence was collected from a human donor who received an intestinal transplant. V gene TRBV7-9 combines with J gene TRBJ2-7; 11 nucleotides line up with TRBD1. Specimen: unstimulated CD4+ T cells sorted from spleen or lymph node cells, collected before intestinal transplant. CDR3: CASSSRTGGDEQYF. CDR3 bases: TGTGCCAGCAGCTCACGGACAGGGGGCGACGAGCAGTACTTC.